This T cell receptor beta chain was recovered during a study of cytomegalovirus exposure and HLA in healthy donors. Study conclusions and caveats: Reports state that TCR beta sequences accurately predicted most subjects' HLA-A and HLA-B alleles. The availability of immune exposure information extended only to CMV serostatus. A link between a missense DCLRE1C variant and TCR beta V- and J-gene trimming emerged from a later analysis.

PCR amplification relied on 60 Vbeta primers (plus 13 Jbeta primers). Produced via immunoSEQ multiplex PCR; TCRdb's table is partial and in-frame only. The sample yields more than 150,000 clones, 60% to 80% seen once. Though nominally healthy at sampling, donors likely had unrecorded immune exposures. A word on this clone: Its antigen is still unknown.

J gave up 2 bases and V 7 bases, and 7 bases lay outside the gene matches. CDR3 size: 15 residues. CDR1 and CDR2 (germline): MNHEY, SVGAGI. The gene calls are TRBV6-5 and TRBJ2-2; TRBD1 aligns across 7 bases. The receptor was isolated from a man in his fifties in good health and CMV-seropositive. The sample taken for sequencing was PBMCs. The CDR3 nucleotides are TGTGCCAGCAAGCCAGACAGGGTAAACACCGGGGAGCTGTTTTTT. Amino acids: CASKPDRVNTGELFF.